These 21 T cell receptor beta chains came from one sample sequenced in a study of somatic mutations in cytotoxic T cells in rheumatoid arthritis. The method was immunoSEQ multiplex PCR; TCRdb's version includes in-frame clones alone and lacks a portion of them. The data contain 15,000 or so clones, about 77% of them singletons. The sequencing sample was made of CD8+ T cells sorted from blood. The receptors were sampled from an adult with rheumatoid arthritis.

The chain joins TRBV5-4 to TRBJ2-7; TRBD2 agrees at 8 bases. The V gene's germline CDR1 is SGHNT and CDR2 YYREEE (reference sequence). The CDR3 is made up of 14 amino acids. The V segment lost 2 bases and the J segment 4 bases; nucleotides outside the gene matches: 5. The CDR3 DNA reads as TGTGCCAGCAGCTTCAGCGGGGGAGAGTACGAGCAGTACTTC. Its translation is CASSFSGGEYEQYF.

The V and J genes are TRBV6-5 and TRBJ1-1, with D maybe TRBD1 (5 bases). Germline V lookup: CDR1 MNHEY, CDR2 SVGAGI. This CDR3 spans 14 amino acids. V was shortened by 5 bases and J by 7 bases, with 17 bases between the two germline ends. CDR3 DNA sequence: TGTGCCAGCAGTCGAGGGACGGATCTGGTTGAAGCTTTCTTT. Its protein is CASSRGTDLVEAFF.

The gene calls are TRBV7-7 and TRBJ2-3; 9 bases align to TRBD2. The CDR3 is 16 residues long. Per germline, CDR1 SSHAT and CDR2 FNYEAQ (reference sequence). With V trimmed by 1 base and J by 5 bases, 7 bases remained unmatched. The CDR3 bases are TGTGCCAGCAGCTTAGGGGCGCGGGGGGGCGGAGATACGCAGTATTTT. This codes for CASSLGARGGGDTQYF.

This clone was picked up a small number of times. The V call is TRBV9, the J call TRBJ2-1, with D unresolved. V was clipped by 2 bases and J by 5 bases, with 5 bases between them. Germline-derived CDR1 and CDR2 are SGDLS and YYNGEE. CDR3 length: 12 amino acids. CDR3 sequence reads: CASSVQDNEQFF. CDR3 DNA sequence: TGTGCCAGCAGCGTTCAAGACAATGAGCAGTTCTTC.

The chain recombines TRBV4-1 with TRBJ2-7; D possibly corresponds to TRBD1 (6 bases). The V gene lost 4 bases and the J gene lost 0 bases, with 19 bases spanning the gap. CDR3 length equals 17 residues. Germline V CDR1 and CDR2: MGHRA, YSYEKL. The CDR3 DNA sequence: TGCGCCAGCAGCCTTTCCTGGCCAGCGGACAGCTCCTACGAGCAGTACTTC. Translation: CASSLSWPADSSYEQYF.

The rearrangement joins TRBV7-9 to TRBJ1-5, with D hard to call. This CDR3 is 14 amino acids long. Per germline, CDR1 SEHNR and CDR2 FQNEAQ (reference sequence). With 3 bases removed from V and 5 bases from J, the gap between germline ends came to 11 bases. The CDR3 DNA reads as TGTGCCAGCAGCTTTCGGAACAGCCATCAGCCCCAGCATTTT. This sequence encodes CASSFRNSHQPQHF.

The chain uses TRBV5-8 and TRBJ2-1; 10 bases match TRBD1. The V gene end was trimmed by 4 bases and the J gene end by 3 bases; junction bases not matched to a gene: 4. CDR1 and CDR2 from the germline V gene are SGHTS and YDEGEE. The CDR3 sequence is 15 residues long. CDR3 DNA: TGTGCCAGCAGCCCAGGGACAGGGGTCTACAATGAGCAGTTCTTC. It translates to CASSPGTGVYNEQFF.

The CDR3 here is CASSYGAGGRTDTQYF. The CDR3 region has the DNA TGTGCCAGCAGTTACGGGGCGGGGGGACGCACAGATACGCAGTATTTT. The chain combines TRBV6-5 with TRBJ2-3; the match to TRBD2 covers 8 bases. This CDR3 has 16 amino acids. Germline CDR1 reads MNHEY; CDR2 reads SVGAGI. The J segment lost 1 base and the V segment lost 2 bases, leaving 5 bases of the junction unmatched.

The chain couples TRBV27 to TRBJ1-2, with 8 positions matching TRBD1. The V and J ends lost 5 bases and 8 bases, in that order; junction bases with no gene match: 7. CDR1 MNHEY and CDR2 SMNVEV come from the germline V gene (reference sequence). This CDR3 region has 13 residues. The CDR3 region is CASSPTTGEGYTF. The DNA for the CDR3 is TGTGCCAGCAGTCCCACGACAGGGGAAGGCTACACCTTC.

The rearrangement uses TRBV7-6 and TRBJ2-3; 9 nucleotides match TRBD2. The CDR3 is made up of 15 amino acids. Germline V gene lookup returns CDR1 SGHVS and CDR2 FNYEAQ. The J segment lost 5 bases and the V segment lost 3 bases, leaving 6 bases of the junction unmatched. Here the CDR3 DNA reads TGTGCCAGCAGCTTCGCGGGGGGGTCAATAGATACGCAGTATTTT. It encodes CASSFAGGSIDTQYF.

The rearrangement links TRBV5-4 to TRBJ2-5; the D is unclear. From germline, CDR1 is SGHNT and CDR2 YYREEE (reference sequence). V lost 5 bases to trimming and J lost 2 bases, with 19 bases between them. CDR3 length equals 16 residues. The CDR3 is CASSLTTRVGQETQYF. For the CDR3, the DNA is TGTGCCAGCAGTCTAACTACCCGGGTGGGGCAAGAGACCCAGTACTTC.

The chain couples TRBV21-1 to TRBJ1-3; the tabulated D call, TRBD1, remains unverified against the DNA. TRBV21-1 has pseudogene status. The CDR3 totals 17 residues. The CDR3 DNA follows: TGTGCCAGCAGCCCTAAAGGACAGCTCCTCTCTGGAAACACCATATATTTT. It translates to CASSPKGQLLSGNTIYF.

CDR3 residues: CASSESFDTQYF. The CDR3 coding sequence is TGCGCCAGCAGTGAGTCGTTTGATACGCAGTATTTT. The gene calls are TRBV10-2 and TRBJ2-3; no definite D call. The CDR3 covers 12 residues. V lost 0 bases, J lost 6 bases, and 4 bases lay in between. Germline lookup yields CDR1 WSHSY and CDR2 SAAADI.

The chain employs TRBV5-6 and TRBJ1-4; the match to TRBD1 covers 7 bases. The CDR3 loop spans 13 amino acids. The junction had 1 base not matched to a gene; V was cut back by 0 bases and J by 8 bases. Germline loops: CDR1 SGHDT, CDR2 YYEEEE. In nucleotides, the CDR3 is TGTGCCAGCAGCTTGGGAGGGGGCGAAAAACTGTTTTTT. Amino acids: CASSLGGGEKLFF.

This clone was picked up one time. The V gene is TRBV4-2, the J gene TRBJ2-1; D is ambiguous. This CDR3 region has 15 residues. Germline V gene data show CDR1 as LGHNA and CDR2 as YNFKEQ. The V end was cut by 0 bases, the J end by 0 bases, with 6 bases between. The CDR3 DNA reads as TGTGCCAGCAGCCAAGACTGGAGCTCCTACAATGAGCAGTTCTTC. It translates to CASSQDWSSYNEQFF.

J is TRBJ2-5 and V is TRBV5-6, with D maybe TRBD1 (5 bases). CDR1 and CDR2 (germline): SGHDT, YYEEEE. Trimming shortened V by 3 bases and J by 2 bases, and 17 bases separated the two germline ends. CDR3 length equals 16 residues. The CDR3 region is CASSSPHPTDQETQYF. CDR3 nucleotides: TGTGCCAGCAGCTCGCCCCACCCGACAGATCAAGAGACCCAGTACTTC. Full variable domain (remainder filled in from reference TRBV5-6 and TRBJ2-5): DAGVTQSPTHLIKTRGQQVTLRCSPKSGHDTVSWYQQALGQGPQFIFQYYEEEERQRGNFPDRFSGHQFPNYSSELNVNALLLGDSALYLCASSSPHPTDQETQYFGPGTRLLVL.

The chain has TRBV19 and TRBJ1-4; 7 nucleotides agree with TRBD1. V dropped 5 bases and J dropped 0; count of bases not matched to a gene: 6. The CDR3 sequence is 16 residues long. Germline V gene sequence: CDR1 LNHDA, CDR2 SQIVND (reference sequence). CDR3 nucleotides: TGTGCCAGTAGTCAGGGACAGTCCGCAACTAATGAAAAACTGTTTTTT. Translation: CASSQGQSATNEKLFF. Together with reference TRBV19 and TRBJ1-4, the CDR3 gives the full variable domain: DGGITQSPKYLFRKEGQNVTLSCEQNLNHDAMYWYRQDPGQGLRLIYYSQIVNDFQKGDIAEGYSVSREKKESFPLTVTSAQKNPTAFYLCASSQGQSATNEKLFFGSGTQLSVL.

This clone turned up a few times. The CDR3 protein is CASSSDSQSEAFF. The CDR3 coding sequence is TGCGCCAGCAGTTCGGACAGCCAATCTGAAGCTTTCTTT. The rearrangement joins TRBV10-1 to TRBJ1-1; D is possibly TRBD1 (6 bases). Germline values: CDR1 WNHNN, CDR2 SYGVQD (reference sequence). Trimming removed 5 bases from V and 6 bases from J, with 13 bases in between. The CDR3 runs 13 residues.

In DNA form, the CDR3 reads TGTGCCACCAGCAGAGATGGGTCAGAGACCCAGTACTTC. It specifies CATSRDGSETQYF. V usage is TRBV15 and J usage is TRBJ2-5; D not resolved. This CDR3 region has 13 residues. Germline CDR1 reads LNHNV; CDR2 reads YYDKDF (reference sequence). V was trimmed by 0 bases and J by 4 bases, leaving 6 bases between them.

This clone occurred once. The chain links TRBV10-2 to TRBJ1-4; the D gene is possibly TRBD1 (6 bases). The CDR3 contains 14 residues. Germline V gene data show CDR1 as WSHSY and CDR2 as SAAADI. Trimming shortened V by 5 bases and J by 4 bases, and 11 bases separated the two germline ends. The DNA of the CDR3 is TGCGCCAGCAGTCTTACAGGGCTTAATGAAAAACTGTTTTTT. Amino acids: CASSLTGLNEKLFF.

The V gene is TRBV9, the J gene TRBJ1-1, with D tentatively TRBD1 (5 bases). The germline V and J ends were trimmed by 4 bases and 5 bases, with 12 bases remaining between them. The CDR3 covers 13 residues. The germline V gene has CDR1 SGDLS and CDR2 YYNGEE. In DNA form, the CDR3 reads TGTGCCAGCAGCCCCCGAGGGGAGACTGAAGCTTTCTTT. It encodes CASSPRGETEAFF.